This TCR beta chain was identified during a study of T cell repertoires in cytomegalovirus infection. Study-wide context: Evidence of both CMV infection and a matching HLA type came from public TCR beta signatures. Regarding the study as a whole: CMV-specific TCR beta clonotypes restricted by HLA-C were the ones dominating the ex vivo response. Frequencies of public TCR beta families were cumulated, and this identified carriers of CMV plus the relevant HLA.

V gave up 6 bases and J gave up 9 bases; unmatched junction bases: 13. The germline V gene encodes CDR1 DFQATT and CDR2 SNEGSKA (reference sequence). The CDR3 has 14 residues. Via MiXCR, TCRdb re-called the reads, giving one row per CDR3 protein. In the table there are approximately 750,000 distinct CDR3 sequences, approximately 40% of which are singletons. A word on this clonotype: Its antigen is still unknown.

The chain employs TRBV20-1 and TRBJ2-1, with 8 bases matching TRBD2. This TCR came from a human donor in good health (CMV status not recorded). Some clones in this sample may be carry-over from other donors' samples. The sequencing input was PBMCs. CDR3 nucleotide sequence: TGCAGTGCCATTATGCCAGCGGGAGCACCTGAGCAGTTCTTC. Translated, it gives CSAIMPAGAPEQFF.